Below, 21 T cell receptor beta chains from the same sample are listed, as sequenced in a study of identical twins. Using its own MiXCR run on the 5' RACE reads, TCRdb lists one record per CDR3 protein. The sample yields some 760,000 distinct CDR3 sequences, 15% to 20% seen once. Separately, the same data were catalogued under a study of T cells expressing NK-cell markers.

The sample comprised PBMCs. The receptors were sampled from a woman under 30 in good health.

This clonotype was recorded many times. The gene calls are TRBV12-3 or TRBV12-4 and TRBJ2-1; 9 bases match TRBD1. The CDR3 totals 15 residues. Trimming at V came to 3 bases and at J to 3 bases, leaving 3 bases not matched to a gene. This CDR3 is CASSFSTGGYNEQFF. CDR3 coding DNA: TGTGCCAGCAGTTTTTCGACAGGGGGCTACAATGAGCAGTTCTTC.

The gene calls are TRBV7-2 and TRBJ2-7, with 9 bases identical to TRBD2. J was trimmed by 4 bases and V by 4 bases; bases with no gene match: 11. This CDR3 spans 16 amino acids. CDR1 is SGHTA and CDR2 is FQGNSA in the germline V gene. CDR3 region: CASSSPRREGKYEQYF. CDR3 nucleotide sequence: TGTGCCAGCAGCTCCCCGAGGCGGGAGGGCAAGTACGAGCAGTACTTC.

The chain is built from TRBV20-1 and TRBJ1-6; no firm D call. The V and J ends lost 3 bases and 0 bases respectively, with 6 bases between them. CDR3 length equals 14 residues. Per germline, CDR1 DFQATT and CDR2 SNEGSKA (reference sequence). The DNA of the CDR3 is TGCAGTGCTAGGGAGAGCTCCTATAATTCACCCCTCCACTTT. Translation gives CSARESSYNSPLHF.

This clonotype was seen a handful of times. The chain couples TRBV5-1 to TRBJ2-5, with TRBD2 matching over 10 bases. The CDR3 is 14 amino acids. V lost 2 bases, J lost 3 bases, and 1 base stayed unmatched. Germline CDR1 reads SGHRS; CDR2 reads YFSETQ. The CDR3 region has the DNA TGCGCCAGCAGCTTCCTAGCGGGGGAAGAGACCCAGTACTTC. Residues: CASSFLAGEETQYF.

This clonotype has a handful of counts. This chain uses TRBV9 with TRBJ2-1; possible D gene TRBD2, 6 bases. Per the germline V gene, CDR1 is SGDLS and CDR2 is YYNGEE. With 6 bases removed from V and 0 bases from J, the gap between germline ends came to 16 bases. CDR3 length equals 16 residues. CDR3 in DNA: TGTGCCAGCACGCCGGAGGGGACCAGCTCCTACAATGAGCAGTTCTTC. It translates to CASTPEGTSSYNEQFF. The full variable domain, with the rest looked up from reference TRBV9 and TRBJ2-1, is DSGVTQTPKHLITATGQRVTLRCSPRSGDLSVYWYQQSLDQGLQFLIQYYNGEERAKGNILERFSAQQFPDLHSELNLSSLELGDSALYFCASTPEGTSSYNEQFFGPGTRLTVL.

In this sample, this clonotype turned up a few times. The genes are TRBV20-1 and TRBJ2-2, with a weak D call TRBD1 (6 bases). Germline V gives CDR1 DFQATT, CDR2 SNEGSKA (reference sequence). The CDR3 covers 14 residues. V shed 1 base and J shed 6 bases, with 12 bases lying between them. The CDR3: CSARGTGQAGELFF. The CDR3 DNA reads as TGCAGTGCTAGAGGAACAGGGCAGGCCGGGGAGCTGTTTTTT.

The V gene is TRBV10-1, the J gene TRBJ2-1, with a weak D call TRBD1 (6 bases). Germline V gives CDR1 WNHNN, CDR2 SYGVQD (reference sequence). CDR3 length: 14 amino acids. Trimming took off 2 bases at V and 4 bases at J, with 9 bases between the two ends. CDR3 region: CASSERQEYNEQFF. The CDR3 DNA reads TGCGCCAGCAGTGAGAGACAGGAATACAATGAGCAGTTCTTC.

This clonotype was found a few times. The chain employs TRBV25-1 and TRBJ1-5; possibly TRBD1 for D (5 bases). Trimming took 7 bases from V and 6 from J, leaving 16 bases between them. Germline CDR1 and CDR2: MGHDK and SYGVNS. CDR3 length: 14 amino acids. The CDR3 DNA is TGTGCCAGCACCCCCGGGGGGGAAAGTCAGCCCCAGCATTTT. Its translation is CASTPGGESQPQHF.

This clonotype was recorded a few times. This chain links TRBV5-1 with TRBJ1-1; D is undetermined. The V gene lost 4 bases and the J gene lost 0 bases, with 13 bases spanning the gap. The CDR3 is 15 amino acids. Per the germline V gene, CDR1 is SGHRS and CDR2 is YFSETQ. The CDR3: CASSPIGGLNTEAFF. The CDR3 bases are TGCGCCAGCAGCCCGATCGGAGGATTGAACACTGAAGCTTTCTTT.

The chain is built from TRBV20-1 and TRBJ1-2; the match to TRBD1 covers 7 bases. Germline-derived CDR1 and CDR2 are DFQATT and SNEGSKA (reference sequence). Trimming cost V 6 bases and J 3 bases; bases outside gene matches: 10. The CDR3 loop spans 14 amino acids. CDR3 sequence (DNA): TGCAGTGCAGACCGACAGGGAAAGGACTATGGCTACACCTTC. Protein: CSADRQGKDYGYTF.

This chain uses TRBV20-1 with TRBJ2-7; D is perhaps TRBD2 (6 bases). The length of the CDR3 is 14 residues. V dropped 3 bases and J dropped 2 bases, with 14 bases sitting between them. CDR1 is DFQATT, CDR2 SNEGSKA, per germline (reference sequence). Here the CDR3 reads CSASSTSSPYEQYF. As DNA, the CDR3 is TGCAGTGCTAGCTCTACTAGCAGCCCCTACGAGCAGTACTTC.

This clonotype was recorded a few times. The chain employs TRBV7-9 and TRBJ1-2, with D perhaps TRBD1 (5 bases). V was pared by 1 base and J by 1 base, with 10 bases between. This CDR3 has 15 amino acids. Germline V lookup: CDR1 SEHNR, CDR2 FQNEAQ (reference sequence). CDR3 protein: CASSLGGGVNYGYTF. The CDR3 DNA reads TGTGCCAGCAGCTTAGGAGGAGGGGTTAACTATGGCTACACCTTC.

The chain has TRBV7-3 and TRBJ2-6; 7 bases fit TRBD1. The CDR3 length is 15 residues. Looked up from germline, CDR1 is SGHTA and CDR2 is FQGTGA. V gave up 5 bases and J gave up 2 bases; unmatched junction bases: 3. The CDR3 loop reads CASSRGQPGANVLTF. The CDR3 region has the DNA TGTGCCAGCAGCCGGGGACAGCCTGGGGCCAACGTCCTGACTTTC.

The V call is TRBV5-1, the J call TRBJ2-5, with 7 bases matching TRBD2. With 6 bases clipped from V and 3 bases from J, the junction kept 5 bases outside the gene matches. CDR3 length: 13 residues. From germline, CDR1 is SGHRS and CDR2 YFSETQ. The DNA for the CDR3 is TGCGCCAGCACCCGGGGGGTTGAAGAGACCCAGTACTTC. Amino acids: CASTRGVEETQYF. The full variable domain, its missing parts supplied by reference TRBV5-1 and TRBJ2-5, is KAGVTQTPRYLIKTRGQQVTLSCSPISGHRSVSWYQQTPGQGLQFLFEYFSETQRNKGNFPGRFSGRQFSNSRSEMNVSTLELGDSALYLCASTRGVEETQYFGPGTRLLVL.

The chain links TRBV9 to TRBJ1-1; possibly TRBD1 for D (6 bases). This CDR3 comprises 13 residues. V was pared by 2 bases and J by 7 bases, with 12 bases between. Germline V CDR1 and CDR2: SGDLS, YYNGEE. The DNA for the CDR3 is TGTGCCAGCAGCGTCCGGGGGGCCGGTGAAGCTTTCTTT. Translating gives CASSVRGAGEAFF.

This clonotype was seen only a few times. This CDR3 is CATSRDRGPEDEQFF. DNA for the CDR3: TGTGCCACCAGCAGAGATCGGGGGCCAGAGGATGAGCAGTTCTTC. V is TRBV15 and J is TRBJ2-1; tentatively, D is TRBD1 or TRBD2 (6 bases each). Germline CDR1 reads LNHNV; CDR2 reads YYDKDF (reference sequence). The V and J ends lost 0 bases and 8 bases respectively, with 14 bases between them. CDR3 size: 15 residues.

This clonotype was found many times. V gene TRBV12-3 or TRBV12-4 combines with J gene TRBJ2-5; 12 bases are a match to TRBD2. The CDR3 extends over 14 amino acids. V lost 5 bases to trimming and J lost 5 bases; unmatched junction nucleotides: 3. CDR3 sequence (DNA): TGTGCCAGCAGTCCCGGGACTAGCGGGGAGACCCAGTACTTC. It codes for CASSPGTSGETQYF.

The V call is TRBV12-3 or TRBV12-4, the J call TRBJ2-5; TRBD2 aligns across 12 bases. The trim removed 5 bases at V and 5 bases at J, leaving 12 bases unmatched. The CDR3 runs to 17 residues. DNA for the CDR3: TGTGCCAGCAGTCCCCCACTAGCGGGAGGAACATGGGAGACCCAGTACTTC. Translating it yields CASSPPLAGGTWETQYF.

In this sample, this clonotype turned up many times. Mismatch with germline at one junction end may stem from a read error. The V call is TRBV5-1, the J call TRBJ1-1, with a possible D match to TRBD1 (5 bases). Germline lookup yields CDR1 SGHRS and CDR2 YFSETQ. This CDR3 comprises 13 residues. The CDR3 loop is CASSLAGYTEAFF. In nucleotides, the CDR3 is TGTGCCAGCAGCTTAGCAGGGTACACTGAAGCTTTCTTT.

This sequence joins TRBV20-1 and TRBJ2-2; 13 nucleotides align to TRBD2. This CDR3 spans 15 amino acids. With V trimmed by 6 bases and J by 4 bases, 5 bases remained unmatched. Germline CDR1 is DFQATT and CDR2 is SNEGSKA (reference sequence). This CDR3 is CSASGLAGITGELFF. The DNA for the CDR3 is TGCAGTGCATCGGGACTAGCGGGAATCACCGGGGAGCTGTTTTTT.

The DNA of the CDR3 is TGTGCCAGCAGTTTAGGACTAGTGAGGGGGAATGAGCAGTTCTTC. The encoded protein is CASSLGLVRGNEQFF. The gene calls are TRBV12-3 or TRBV12-4 and TRBJ2-1; D possibly matches TRBD1 or TRBD2 (6 bases each). The length of the CDR3 is 15 residues. V was trimmed by 1 base and J by 7 bases, leaving 14 bases between them.